These 26 T cell receptor beta chains share one sample of origin, sequenced in a study of patients with pleural tuberculosis. TCRdb called the reads again in MiXCR, with one record for every CDR3 protein. This sample has under 65,000 distinct CDR3 sequences, with 6% to 8% found just once. These receptors all stem from a human donor with pleural tuberculosis.

This clonotype has ten or more counts. This chain links TRBV20-1 with TRBJ2-3; no clear D. V was pared by 0 bases and J by 2 bases, with 6 bases between. This CDR3 has 13 residues. Per germline, CDR1 DFQATT and CDR2 SNEGSKA (reference sequence). In DNA form, the CDR3 reads TGCAGTGCTAGAGATTCGATCACAGATACGCAGTATTTT. Amino acids: CSARDSITDTQYF.

This clonotype was counted ten times or more. The genes are TRBV18 and TRBJ2-7, with 8 bases that match TRBD2. With 2 bases clipped from V and 3 bases from J, the junction kept 6 bases outside the gene matches. Germline CDR1 reads KGHSH; CDR2 reads LQKENI. The CDR3 loop spans 15 amino acids. Here the CDR3 reads CASSPTTSGNYEQYF. CDR3 DNA sequence: TGTGCCAGCTCACCAACAACTAGCGGAAACTACGAGCAGTACTTC.

This clonotype occurred many times. This rearrangement joins TRBV20-1 to TRBJ2-5, with D unclear. Germline V gives CDR1 DFQATT, CDR2 SNEGSKA (reference sequence). Deletions cut 2 bases from V and 4 bases from J, with 8 bases between. The CDR3 extends over 12 amino acids. CDR3 nucleotide sequence: TGCAGTGCTAGACCAGGCGGAGAGACCCAGTACTTC. It specifies CSARPGGETQYF.

At least ten counts were recorded for this clonotype. The V gene is TRBV11-2, the J gene TRBJ1-4, with TRBD1 identical over 9 bases. The CDR3 runs 15 residues. The V gene end was trimmed by 4 bases and the J gene end by 6 bases; junction bases not matched to a gene: 6. CDR1 and CDR2 from the germline V gene are SGHAT and FQNNGV. The CDR3 is CASSYQGTGYEKLFF. The CDR3, as DNA: TGTGCCAGCAGCTACCAGGGGACAGGGTATGAAAAACTGTTTTTT.

This clonotype has ten or more counts. The chain combines TRBV20-1 with TRBJ1-1; 9 nucleotides agree with TRBD1. Per germline, CDR1 DFQATT and CDR2 SNEGSKA (reference sequence). Trimming cost V 0 bases and J 1 base; bases outside gene matches: 3. CDR3 size: 15 residues. CDR3 DNA sequence: TGCAGTGCTAGAGATCCGGGACAGGGGAACACTGAAGCTTTCTTT. Translating it yields CSARDPGQGNTEAFF.

This clonotype occurred many times. The rearrangement links TRBV10-3 to TRBJ2-1; the D is unclear. V lost 10 bases, J lost 1 base, and 17 bases lay in between. Per germline, CDR1 ENHRY and CDR2 SYGVKD. The CDR3 consists of 15 residues. CDR3: CATFYDTDSYNEQFF. CDR3 sequence (DNA): TGTGCCACCTTCTACGACACAGATTCCTACAATGAGCAGTTCTTC.

This clonotype was seen many times. The V call is TRBV4-2, the J call TRBJ1-5, with unresolved D. The CDR3 extends over 13 amino acids. V shed 0 bases and J shed 12 bases, with 12 bases lying between them. Germline V CDR1 and CDR2: LGHNA, YNFKEQ. The CDR3 region is CASSQDERANQHF. As DNA, the CDR3 is TGTGCCAGCAGCCAAGATGAAAGAGCGAACCAGCATTTT.

The chain recombines TRBV11-2 with TRBJ1-2; D might be TRBD1 (5 bases). Germline V gene lookup returns CDR1 SGHAT and CDR2 FQNNGV. Trimming stripped 1 base from V and 6 bases from J, with 12 bases between. The CDR3 is 14 amino acids. CDR3 loop: CASSLGQLGDGYTF. CDR3 in DNA: TGTGCCAGCAGCTTAGGACAGTTGGGGGATGGCTACACCTTC.

The CDR3 DNA reads TGTGCCAGTAGTATCCCCAGGGAAGAGGCTGAAGCTTTCTTT. Its translation is CASSIPREEAEAFF. The rearrangement uses TRBV19 and TRBJ1-1, with D perhaps TRBD1 (5 bases). Germline CDR1 reads LNHDA; CDR2 reads SQIVND (reference sequence). V was pared by 3 bases and J by 6 bases, with 14 bases between. CDR3 length: 14 amino acids. The whole variable domain, remainder taken from reference TRBV19 and TRBJ1-1, is DGGITQSPKYLFRKEGQNVTLSCEQNLNHDAMYWYRQDPGQGLRLIYYSQIVNDFQKGDIAEGYSVSREKKESFPLTVTSAQKNPTAFYLCASSIPREEAEAFFGQGTRLTVV.

In its sample, this clonotype was seen many times. V gene TRBV18 combines with J gene TRBJ1-1; the D gene is possibly TRBD1 (6 bases). V shed 7 bases and J shed 1 base, with 16 bases lying between them. This CDR3 is built from 15 residues. The germline gives CDR1 KGHSH, CDR2 LQKENI. CDR3 residues: CASYPGQGRNTEAFF. The CDR3 region has the DNA TGTGCCAGCTATCCCGGGCAGGGGCGGAACACTGAAGCTTTCTTT. The complete variable domain, with remaining parts taken from reference TRBV18 and TRBJ1-1, reads NAGVMQNPRHLVRRRGQEARLRCSPMKGHSHVYWYRQLPEEGLKFMVYLQKENIIDESGMPKERFSAEFPKEGPSILRIQQVVRGDSAAYFCASYPGQGRNTEAFFGQGTRLTVV.

This clonotype was detected many times. The chain is built from TRBV20-1 and TRBJ1-1, with a possible D match to TRBD1 (5 bases). V was cut by 3 bases and J by 5 bases, with 16 bases left in between. The germline CDR1 and CDR2 sequences are DFQATT and SNEGSKA (reference sequence). CDR3 length: 14 residues. In DNA, the CDR3 is TGCAGTGCTAGCGGGGCAGGGATAGGGACTGAAGCTTTCTTT. Translating it yields CSASGAGIGTEAFF.

This clonotype was seen repeatedly, ten times or more. For the CDR3, the DNA is TGCAGTGCTAGAGATGTAGCGGGGTTAAAGTACTTC. The encoded protein is CSARDVAGLKYF. This chain joins TRBV20-1 and TRBJ2-7; 8 bases map to TRBD2. Germline V CDR1 and CDR2: DFQATT, SNEGSKA (reference sequence). The CDR3 is 12 residues long. The V segment lost 0 bases and the J segment 11 bases; nucleotides outside the gene matches: 6.

Many counts were recorded for this clonotype. The chain employs TRBV20-1 and TRBJ2-7; the match to TRBD2 covers 15 bases. The CDR3 sequence is 15 residues long. V shed 0 bases and J 7 bases; nucleotides not matched to a gene: 4. Per the germline V gene, CDR1 is DFQATT and CDR2 is SNEGSKA (reference sequence). The CDR3 DNA sequence: TGCAGTGCTAGAGATAGGGGGACTAGCGGGAGGGAGCAGTACTTC. Amino acid sequence: CSARDRGTSGREQYF.

This clonotype was detected ten times or more. This rearrangement joins TRBV20-1 to TRBJ1-1, with D possibly matching TRBD1 (5 bases). Germline lookup yields CDR1 DFQATT and CDR2 SNEGSKA (reference sequence). Trimming took off 1 base at V and 1 base at J, with 13 bases between the two ends. This CDR3 has 15 amino acids. CDR3 loop: CSARGTGPSNTEAFF. The CDR3 coding sequence is TGCAGTGCTAGAGGCACAGGCCCCTCGAACACTGAAGCTTTCTTT.

This clonotype was detected only a few times. This rearrangement joins TRBV20-1 to TRBJ1-5; D may be TRBD1 (6 bases). V was trimmed by 5 bases and J by 0 bases, leaving 17 bases between them. Germline lookup yields CDR1 DFQATT and CDR2 SNEGSKA (reference sequence). This CDR3 contains 16 residues. In DNA, the CDR3 is TGCAGTGCTGGGGGTCGCCGGACAGATAGCAATCAGCCCCAGCATTTT. Protein: CSAGGRRTDSNQPQHF.

This clonotype came up many times. The chain employs TRBV11-1 and TRBJ2-1; the D gene is possibly TRBD1 (6 bases). This CDR3 comprises 16 residues. Germline V gene lookup returns CDR1 SGHAT and CDR2 FQDESV (reference sequence). Deletions cut 2 bases from V and 0 bases from J, with 11 bases between. The CDR3 sequence is CASSLLTGSSYNEQFF. The CDR3 coding sequence is TGTGCCAGCAGCTTACTGACAGGCAGCTCCTACAATGAGCAGTTCTTC.

This clonotype was counted a few times. V gene TRBV4-1 combines with J gene TRBJ1-1; no clear D gene. Trimming took 1 base from V and 1 from J, leaving 16 bases between them. Germline CDR1 and CDR2: MGHRA and YSYEKL. CDR3 length: 17 amino acids. The CDR3 region has the DNA TGCGCCAGCAGCCAAGGAGGAACGGAAGTTGGGAACACTGAAGCTTTCTTT. Its translation is CASSQGGTEVGNTEAFF.

In this sample, this clonotype turned up many times. The chain couples TRBV11-1 to TRBJ1-1, with a tentative D call TRBD1 (6 bases). Per germline, CDR1 SGHAT and CDR2 FQDESV (reference sequence). This CDR3 spans 12 amino acids. V lost 5 bases and J lost 5, with 9 bases in between. CDR3 sequence (DNA): TGTGCCAGCAGCCCAACAGGGACTGAAGCTTTCTTT. It encodes CASSPTGTEAFF.

This clonotype has just a few counts. V is TRBV10-2 and J is TRBJ2-1, with a possible D match to TRBD2 (6 bases). V lost 8 bases and J 10 bases, leaving 15 bases between the germline ends. This CDR3 contains 12 residues. From germline, CDR1 is WSHSY and CDR2 SAAADI. The CDR3 DNA follows: TGCGCCAGCTCCCGGGACTTGAGGGAGCAGTTCTTC. Translated, it gives CASSRDLREQFF.

This clonotype was seen repeatedly, ten times or more. This rearrangement joins TRBV6-2 or TRBV6-3 to TRBJ1-2; D may be TRBD1 (5 bases). Germline CDR1 is MNHEY and CDR2 is SVGEGT. Trimming stripped 5 bases from V and 3 bases from J, with 7 bases between. The CDR3 loop spans 12 amino acids. The CDR3 reads CASSRGYYGYTF. CDR3 DNA sequence: TGTGCCAGCAGTAGGGGTTACTATGGCTACACCTTC.

This clonotype has a count of ten or more. This chain uses TRBV12-3 or TRBV12-4 with TRBJ1-2; TRBD1 agrees at 7 bases. V lost 7 bases, J lost 8 bases, and 16 bases stayed unmatched. The CDR3 is made up of 15 amino acids. The CDR3 nucleotides are TGTGCCAGCATCATAACCATTGGGGACAGTCAAGGCTACACCTTC. Its protein is CASIITIGDSQGYTF.

This clonotype was counted ten times or more. The genes are TRBV28 and TRBJ2-3; 9 bases fit TRBD1. The germline V gene has CDR1 MDHEN and CDR2 SYDVKM. Unmatched junction bases numbered 1, after V lost 2 bases and J lost 4 bases. This CDR3 has 14 amino acids. This chain's CDR3 is CASSLGTGSDTQYF. Written as DNA, the CDR3 is TGTGCCAGCAGTTTAGGGACAGGGTCAGATACGCAGTATTTT.

The sample holds many counts of this clonotype. V usage is TRBV12-3 or TRBV12-4 and J usage is TRBJ1-1, with D tentatively TRBD1 (6 bases). Trimming left V 5 bases short and J 0 bases short, with 16 bases between. CDR3 length: 16 residues. CDR3 protein: CASSPLPGEMNTEAFF. DNA of the CDR3: TGTGCCAGCAGTCCCTTACCAGGGGAAATGAACACTGAAGCTTTCTTT.

The chain is built from TRBV6-2 or TRBV6-3 and TRBJ2-7, with 8 bases aligning to TRBD1. The junction had 8 bases not matched to a gene; V was cut back by 7 bases and J by 3 bases. Germline lookup yields CDR1 MNHEY and CDR2 SVGEGT. The CDR3 contains 14 residues. CDR3 loop: CASNSQQGVYEQYF. Here the CDR3 DNA reads TGTGCCAGCAATTCCCAACAGGGGGTCTACGAGCAGTACTTC.

There are many counts of this clonotype. The V gene is TRBV12-3 or TRBV12-4, the J gene TRBJ2-7; D possibly corresponds to TRBD1 (7 bases). Trimming took off 6 bases at V and 12 bases at J, with 12 bases between the two ends. The CDR3 is 10 amino acids. CDR3 in amino acids: CASRPQGGYV. The CDR3 DNA reads as TGTGCCAGCAGGCCCCAGGGGGGGTACGTC.

Ten or more counts support this clonotype. The chain is built from TRBV6-1 and TRBJ1-5, with 7 positions matching TRBD1. The ends lost 7 bases at V and 3 bases at J; junction bases unmatched: 6. The CDR3 spans 14 residues. Germline assignment: CDR1 MNHNS and CDR2 SASEGT. The CDR3 DNA reads TGTGCCAGCATCCGGGACAGAACCAATCAGCCCCAGCATTTT. It is translated as CASIRDRTNQPQHF.